This entry lists 12 T cell receptor beta chains sequenced from one sample in a study of cytomegalovirus exposure and HLA in healthy donors. The PCR ran on 60 Vbeta and 13 Jbeta primers. Produced via immunoSEQ multiplex PCR; TCRdb's table is partial and in-frame only. The sample consists of tens of thousands of clones, around three quarters of them appearing once. Sequencing was performed on PBMCs. These receptors all come from a man aged 35-49 years in good health and CMV-seronegative.

The rearrangement links TRBV4-1 to TRBJ1-5; D is ambiguous. Germline values: CDR1 MGHRA, CDR2 YSYEKL. The germline V and J ends were trimmed by 0 bases and 4 bases, with 13 bases remaining between them. The CDR3 length is 16 residues. The CDR3 DNA follows: TGCGCCAGCAGCCAAGATTTGTCGGGGAAAAATCAGCCCCAGCATTTT. This translates into CASSQDLSGKNQPQHF.

V usage is TRBV6-1 and J usage is TRBJ1-1, with a tentative D call TRBD1 (5 bases). V lost 8 bases and J lost 3, with 19 bases in between. Germline values: CDR1 MNHNS, CDR2 SASEGT. The CDR3 length is 15 residues. DNA of the CDR3: TGTGCCAGCCTCCCCCGCGGGGGGAAAGACACTGAAGCTTTCTTT. Protein product: CASLPRGGKDTEAFF.

Concerning this clone: The same CDR3 is also encoded by other DNA sequences in this sample. This chain links TRBV27 with TRBJ2-1; 11 positions match TRBD1. CDR1 and CDR2 from the germline V gene are MNHEY and SMNVEV (reference sequence). With 2 bases clipped from V and 3 bases from J, the junction kept 0 bases outside the gene matches. This CDR3 comprises 15 residues. Here the CDR3 DNA reads TGTGCCAGCAGTTTAGGGACAGGGGGCTACAATGAGCAGTTCTTC. It is translated as CASSLGTGGYNEQFF.

This clone turned up a few times. CDR3 in DNA: TGTGCCACCAGCAGAGGGACTTACTCTGGAAACACCATATATTTT. Amino acids: CATSRGTYSGNTIYF. V usage is TRBV15 and J usage is TRBJ1-3; D is ambiguous. Looked up from germline, CDR1 is LNHNV and CDR2 is YYDKDF (reference sequence). The CDR3 spans 15 residues. The ends were cut back, 1 base at V and 0 bases at J, with 7 bases in the middle.

Here the CDR3 reads CASSFRTGNTEAFF. DNA of the CDR3: TGCGCCAGCAGCTTTAGGACAGGGAACACTGAAGCTTTCTTT. The genes are TRBV5-1 and TRBJ1-1; 7 bases agree with TRBD1. V lost 2 bases, J lost 1 base, and 2 bases stayed unmatched. Germline-derived CDR1 and CDR2 are SGHRS and YFSETQ. The length of the CDR3 is 14 residues. Full variable domain (remainder filled in from reference TRBV5-1 and TRBJ1-1): KAGVTQTPRYLIKTRGQQVTLSCSPISGHRSVSWYQQTPGQGLQFLFEYFSETQRNKGNFPGRFSGRQFSNSRSEMNVSTLELGDSALYLCASSFRTGNTEAFFGQGTRLTVV.

The rearrangement uses TRBV19 and TRBJ2-5, with TRBD2 identical over 10 bases. Trimming removed 3 bases from V and 5 bases from J; junction bases left unmatched: 18. The germline CDR1 and CDR2 sequences are LNHDA and SQIVND (reference sequence). CDR3 length equals 19 residues. CDR3 protein: CASSIAPQGLAGVEETQYF. CDR3 nucleotides: TGTGCCAGTAGTATTGCCCCGCAGGGTCTAGCGGGAGTAGAGGAGACCCAGTACTTC.

The sample holds one count of this clone. V gene TRBV27 combines with J gene TRBJ2-5, with TRBD2 as a possible D gene (6 bases). The J call is uncertain, as TRBJ2-7 better fits the DNA end. The CDR3 is made up of 16 amino acids. Looked up from germline, CDR1 is MNHEY and CDR2 is SMNVEV (reference sequence). CDR3 in amino acids: CASSPQGRGSSYEQYF. CDR3 in DNA: TGTGCCAGCAGTCCCCAAGGACGGGGGAGCTCCTACGAGCAGTACTTC.

This clone was recorded only once. The chain is built from TRBV7-8 and TRBJ2-2, with D unclear. CDR1 is SGHVS, CDR2 FQNEAQ, per germline. CDR3 length: 13 residues. With 9 bases removed from V and 1 base from J, the gap between germline ends came to 9 bases. DNA for the CDR3: TGTGCCAGTCGCGGTGAGAACACCGGGGAGCTGTTTTTT. It specifies CASRGENTGELFF.

The rearrangement links TRBV5-5 to TRBJ2-2, with 9 nucleotides matching TRBD1. CDR1 SGHKS and CDR2 YYEKEE come from the germline V gene (reference sequence). V dropped 4 bases and J dropped 6; count of bases not matched to a gene: 10. The CDR3 consists of 16 residues. The CDR3 spells CASSQGTGFNAGELFF. For the CDR3, the DNA is TGTGCCAGCAGCCAGGGGACAGGGTTTAACGCCGGGGAGCTGTTTTTT.

This sequence joins TRBV7-2 and TRBJ2-1; the match to TRBD2 covers 9 bases. The CDR3 is 15 amino acids. Germline V CDR1 and CDR2: SGHTA, FQGNSA. Trimming took 5 bases from V and 8 from J; bases not matched to a gene: 10. The chain's CDR3 is CASSQSAGGPHEQFF. Written as DNA, the CDR3 is TGTGCCAGCAGCCAAAGCGCGGGAGGGCCCCATGAGCAGTTCTTC.

CDR3 amino acids: CASSAYGQVNYNEQFF. In nucleotides, the CDR3 is TGTGCCAGTAGTGCATACGGACAGGTTAATTACAATGAGCAGTTCTTC. The chain combines TRBV19 with TRBJ2-1, with 7 bases lining up with TRBD1. CDR3 length equals 16 residues. CDR1 is LNHDA and CDR2 is SQIVND in the germline V gene (reference sequence). V dropped 5 bases and J dropped 4; count of bases not matched to a gene: 11.

The V call is TRBV5-4, the J call TRBJ2-6; D possibly corresponds to TRBD1 (5 bases). Germline V CDR1 and CDR2: SGHNT, YYREEE (reference sequence). Trimming removed 0 bases at V and 2 bases at J, with 12 bases between. The CDR3 length is 17 residues. CDR3 in amino acids: CASSLGAGSAGANVLTF. The CDR3 coding sequence is TGTGCCAGCAGCTTGGGAGCAGGGTCTGCTGGGGCCAACGTCCTGACTTTC.